Following are 31 T cell receptor beta chains from one sample sequenced in a study of identical twins. TCRdb re-derived calls from the 5' RACE reads in MiXCR, one entry per CDR3 protein. The sample carries more than 650,000 distinct CDR3 sequences, over 5% recorded once. The source material was naive T cells sorted from blood. These receptors originate from a man aged 18 to 29 in good health.

The table lists this clonotype with a few counts. The chain combines TRBV7-9 with TRBJ2-1; the match to TRBD2 covers 8 bases. This CDR3 comprises 16 residues. The trim removed 2 bases at V and 4 bases at J, leaving 7 bases unmatched. Germline loops: CDR1 SEHNR, CDR2 FQNEAQ (reference sequence). CDR3 sequence: CASSLQHGRAYNEQFF. The CDR3 region has the DNA TGTGCCAGCAGCTTACAACACGGGAGGGCTTACAATGAGCAGTTCTTC. Drawing the rest from reference TRBV7-9 and TRBJ2-1, the complete variable domain is DTGVSQNPRHKITKRGQNVTFRCDPISEHNRLYWYRQTLGQGPEFLTYFQNEAQLEKSRLLSDRFSAERPKGSFSTLEIQRTEQGDSAMYLCASSLQHGRAYNEQFFGPGTRLTVL.

The table lists this clonotype with many counts. This rearrangement joins TRBV29-1 to TRBJ2-3, with TRBD2 identical over 8 bases. The CDR3 runs 17 residues. Trimming cost V 0 bases and J 5 bases; bases outside gene matches: 13. Germline V gene data show CDR1 as SQVTM and CDR2 as ANQGSEA. Here the CDR3 DNA reads TGCAGCGTTGAAGATTTTTCGGTGGCGGCGGGGGGAGATACGCAGTATTTT. Amino acids: CSVEDFSVAAGGDTQYF.

There are a few counts of this clonotype. The chain is built from TRBV19 and TRBJ1-1, with a possible D match to TRBD1 (5 bases). The CDR3 totals 14 residues. The V end lost 6 bases, the J end lost 4 bases, and 15 bases lay between the germline ends. From germline, CDR1 is LNHDA and CDR2 SQIVND (reference sequence). The CDR3 DNA follows: TGTGCCAGTAGAGAACAGGCCTTTTCCACTGAAGCTTTCTTT. Protein product: CASREQAFSTEAFF.

Ten or more counts support this clonotype. V usage is TRBV3-1 and J usage is TRBJ2-5; D is unresolved. Trimming left V 8 bases short and J 2 bases short, with 9 bases between. The CDR3 has 12 residues. The V gene's germline CDR1 is LGHDT and CDR2 YNNKEL (reference sequence). CDR3 residues: CASRGWQETQYF. Here the CDR3 DNA reads TGTGCCAGCCGCGGATGGCAAGAGACCCAGTACTTC.

This clonotype was observed at least ten times. The V gene is TRBV25-1, the J gene TRBJ2-1; 8 bases agree with TRBD1. This CDR3 has 15 amino acids. Germline V gene sequence: CDR1 MGHDK, CDR2 SYGVNS. V was clipped by 4 bases and J by 3 bases; unmatched bases: 5. The DNA of the CDR3 is TGTGCCAGCAGTGTTATGGACAGGGTCTACAATGAGCAGTTCTTC. Amino acids: CASSVMDRVYNEQFF.

A word on this clonotype: A read error may explain this, as a much larger clone is one base away. J is TRBJ2-5 and V is TRBV27; tentatively, D is TRBD1 or TRBD2 (6 bases each). CDR1 is MNHEY, CDR2 SMNVEV, per germline (reference sequence). This CDR3 comprises 14 residues. The V gene lost 5 bases and the J gene lost 1 base, with 11 bases spanning the gap. CDR3 DNA: TGTGCCAGCAGTGCCCCGGGGGCCCAAGAGACCCAGTACTTC. It codes for CASSAPGAQETQYF.

This clonotype has at least ten counts. Compared with germline, one end of the junction differs, possibly owing to a read error. The genes are TRBV12-3 or TRBV12-4 and TRBJ2-3; no definite D call. The CDR3 is 12 residues long. The DNA of the CDR3 is TGTGCCAGCACTTTAGTGGAGGATACGCAGTATTTT. This sequence encodes CASTLVEDTQYF.

This clonotype was seen a few times. The chain uses TRBV20-1 and TRBJ2-3; TRBD2 matches 10 bases. With 2 bases clipped from V and 6 bases from J, the junction kept 8 bases outside the gene matches. The CDR3 loop spans 15 amino acids. CDR1 and CDR2 (germline): DFQATT, SNEGSKA (reference sequence). This chain's CDR3 is CSARLAGEVWDTQYF. The CDR3 DNA is TGCAGTGCTAGACTAGCGGGAGAGGTGTGGGATACGCAGTATTTT.

This clonotype was seen at least ten times. The CDR3 region is CASSFAGGPYEQYF. The CDR3 DNA reads TGTGCCAGCAGTTTTGCAGGTGGGCCCTACGAGCAGTACTTC. The rearrangement links TRBV12-3 or TRBV12-4 to TRBJ2-7; D not resolved. CDR3 length: 14 amino acids. With 3 bases removed from V and 2 bases from J, the gap between germline ends came to 11 bases.

This clonotype was counted at least ten times. The genes are TRBV10-3 and TRBJ2-7; the match to TRBD2 covers 7 bases. J lost 2 bases, V lost 3 bases, and 4 bases had no gene match. Germline V gene lookup returns CDR1 ENHRY and CDR2 SYGVKD. The CDR3 sequence is 14 residues long. The DNA for the CDR3 is TGTGCCATCAGTGATCCAGGGACTACCTACGAGCAGTACTTC. Its translation is CAISDPGTTYEQYF.

The table lists this clonotype with many counts. V usage is TRBV5-1 and J usage is TRBJ2-3; unclear D gene. The CDR3 contains 13 residues. The germline CDR1 and CDR2 sequences are SGHRS and YFSETQ. Deletions cut 6 bases from V and 0 bases from J, with 8 bases between. The CDR3 nucleotides are TGCGCCAGCAACTTACAAAGCACAGATACGCAGTATTTT. Translating gives CASNLQSTDTQYF.

This chain joins TRBV7-9 and TRBJ1-2; D remains ambiguous. CDR1 SEHNR and CDR2 FQNEAQ come from the germline V gene (reference sequence). The CDR3 sequence is 14 residues long. Trimming cost V 2 bases and J 4 bases, with 11 bases left between them. CDR3 coding DNA: TGTGCCAGCAGCTTAATTCCAGCAACCTATGGCTACACCTTC. This sequence encodes CASSLIPATYGYTF.

This clonotype was observed many times. V usage is TRBV29-1 and J usage is TRBJ2-3; the match to TRBD2 covers 13 bases. Per germline, CDR1 SQVTM and CDR2 ANQGSEA. The junction had 15 bases not matched to a gene; V was cut back by 8 bases and J by 1 base. This CDR3 is 18 amino acids long. CDR3 in DNA: TGCAGCCCCCTTGGGCCGATGGGACTAGCGGGACGCACAGATACGCAGTATTTT. Encoded protein: CSPLGPMGLAGRTDTQYF.

V usage is TRBV7-2 and J usage is TRBJ2-2, with TRBD2 matching 11 bases. V trimming: 6 bases; J trimming: 3 bases; junction bases outside the gene matches: 6. Germline V lookup: CDR1 SGHTA, CDR2 FQGNSA. The CDR3 is 16 amino acids. This chain's CDR3 is CASSSRTSGYTGELFF. The CDR3 DNA reads as TGTGCCAGCAGTTCTAGGACTAGCGGGTACACCGGGGAGCTGTTTTTT.

The gene calls are TRBV12-3 or TRBV12-4 and TRBJ1-1; D gene unclear. This CDR3 has 14 residues. Trimming shortened V by 2 bases and J by 9 bases, and 16 bases separated the two germline ends. CDR3 sequence reads: CASSLILLGSQAFF. The CDR3 nucleotides are TGTGCCAGCAGTTTAATTCTCTTAGGGTCCCAAGCTTTCTTT.

This clonotype was seen many times. V usage is TRBV20-1 and J usage is TRBJ2-7, with a weak D call TRBD1 (6 bases). The germline V gene encodes CDR1 DFQATT and CDR2 SNEGSKA (reference sequence). The CDR3 has 12 amino acids. V was pared by 6 bases and J by 6 bases, with 15 bases between. The CDR3 bases are TGCAGTGCCCTATTGGACAGCGGCGAGCAGTACGTC. Residues: CSALLDSGEQYV.

The CDR3 spells CSARPSQETQYF. The CDR3 coding sequence is TGCAGTGCTAGACCCTCTCAAGAGACCCAGTACTTC. V and J are TRBV20-1 and TRBJ2-5; D is unclear. V lost 2 bases, J lost 2 bases, and 6 bases lay in between. Germline loops: CDR1 DFQATT, CDR2 SNEGSKA (reference sequence). The CDR3 is 12 residues long.

This clonotype was detected many times. J is TRBJ2-2 and V is TRBV28; the match to TRBD1 covers 8 bases. This CDR3 is built from 17 residues. CDR1 is MDHEN and CDR2 is SYDVKM in the germline V gene. The V segment lost 1 base and the J segment 4 bases; nucleotides outside the gene matches: 8. CDR3 protein: CASSLFRQGARTGELFF. CDR3 DNA: TGTGCCAGCAGTTTATTTCGGCAGGGGGCCCGCACCGGGGAGCTGTTTTTT.

This clonotype was detected only a few times. The J gene is TRBJ2-5, the V gene TRBV4-2, with 7 bases identical to TRBD2. This CDR3 comprises 16 residues. Germline V gene data show CDR1 as LGHNA and CDR2 as YNFKEQ. V shed 2 bases, J shed 2 bases, and the junction held 8 bases outside the gene matches. CDR3 protein: CASSQSRAGAQETQYF. DNA of the CDR3: TGTGCCAGCAGCCAATCCCGGGCGGGAGCTCAAGAGACCCAGTACTTC.

In its sample, this clonotype was seen a few times. The gene calls are TRBV5-1 and TRBJ1-5; TRBD1 aligns across 8 bases. This CDR3 is 15 amino acids long. The V gene end was trimmed by 0 bases and the J gene end by 7 bases; junction bases not matched to a gene: 6. Germline values: CDR1 SGHRS, CDR2 YFSETQ. Here the CDR3 DNA reads TGCGCCAGCAGCTTGGCAGGGGGCGCGAGACAGCCCCAGCATTTT. Translation: CASSLAGGARQPQHF.

J is TRBJ2-1 and V is TRBV27, with 10 bases matching TRBD2. The germline V gene encodes CDR1 MNHEY and CDR2 SMNVEV (reference sequence). V was clipped by 2 bases and J by 8 bases; unmatched bases: 6. The CDR3 has 15 residues. The DNA for the CDR3 is TGTGCCAGCAGTTTAATGGCTAGCGGGAGCCATGAGCAGTTCTTC. This translates into CASSLMASGSHEQFF.

V is TRBV2 and J is TRBJ1-1; no clear D. CDR3 length equals 13 residues. The ends were cut back, 8 bases at V and 3 bases at J, with 13 bases in the middle. Germline V CDR1 and CDR2: SNHLY, FYNNEI. The CDR3, as DNA: TGTGCCAGCCCTCTCGGACGGTACACTGAAGCTTTCTTT. Residues: CASPLGRYTEAFF.

This clonotype was detected many times. This chain joins TRBV6-1 and TRBJ1-5; TRBD1 matches at 11 bases. Unmatched junction bases numbered 5, after V lost 6 bases and J lost 1 base. This CDR3 spans 16 amino acids. Germline CDR1 reads MNHNS; CDR2 reads SASEGT. CDR3 residues: CASSRTGGESNQPQHF. CDR3 bases: TGTGCCAGCAGCAGGACAGGGGGCGAAAGCAATCAGCCCCAGCATTTT.

This chain links TRBV3-1 with TRBJ1-5; 9 nucleotides align to TRBD1. The CDR3 length is 15 residues. V lost 5 bases to trimming and J lost 4 bases; unmatched junction nucleotides: 6. Germline CDR1 is LGHDT and CDR2 is YNNKEL (reference sequence). Here the CDR3 reads CASSEGQGENQPQHF. In DNA, the CDR3 is TGTGCCAGCAGCGAGGGACAGGGAGAAAATCAGCCCCAGCATTTT.

This clonotype showed up just a few times. CDR3 in DNA: TGTGCCAGGGGGGACAGCAATCAGCCCCAGCATTTT. This encodes CARGDSNQPQHF. This chain links TRBV21-1 with TRBJ1-5; TRBD1, as called in the table, went unchecked against the DNA. TRBV21-1 is termed a pseudogene. The CDR3 contains 12 residues.

This clonotype was observed a handful of times. The chain combines TRBV6-2 or TRBV6-3 with TRBJ1-1; D remains ambiguous. The length of the CDR3 is 13 residues. The germline V and J ends were trimmed by 2 bases and 8 bases, with 12 bases remaining between them. Germline loops: CDR1 MNHEY, CDR2 SVGEGT. The CDR3: CASSYVREHEAFF. The CDR3 DNA reads TGTGCCAGCAGTTACGTCCGGGAGCACGAAGCTTTCTTT.

This clonotype has at least ten counts. The rearrangement links TRBV5-1 to TRBJ2-4; D possibly corresponds to TRBD1 (5 bases). V lost 2 bases to trimming and J lost 1 base, with 10 bases between them. CDR1 and CDR2 from the germline V gene are SGHRS and YFSETQ. The CDR3 is made up of 15 amino acids. In nucleotides, the CDR3 is TGCGCCAGCAGCTTTTCAGGGTTGGCCAAAAACATTCAGTACTTC. Translating it yields CASSFSGLAKNIQYF.

In the case of this clonotype: A much more abundant neighbour one base away suggests this may be a read error. This sequence joins TRBV20-1 and TRBJ2-1, with D perhaps TRBD2 (6 bases). Germline assignment: CDR1 DFQATT and CDR2 SNEGSKA (reference sequence). The CDR3 has 15 residues. The DNA for the CDR3 is TGCAGTGCTCCCCGGGAGCGGAGCTCCTACAATAAGCAGTTCTTC. This gives the protein CSAPRERSSYNKQFF.

As to this clonotype: One end of the junction fails to match germline, which may point to a read error. V is TRBV27 and J is TRBJ2-6; D uncertain. The CDR3 runs 12 residues. The germline gives CDR1 MNHEY, CDR2 SMNVEV (reference sequence). Here the CDR3 reads CASSLGDNVLTF. The CDR3 bases are TGTGCCAGCAGTTTAGGGGACAACGTCCTGACTTTC.

This clonotype was observed a handful of times. It may be a read error: a sequence one base away is much more abundant. This chain uses TRBV28 with TRBJ2-3, with D unresolved. Trimming took 6 bases from V and 4 from J, leaving 5 bases between them. Germline assignment: CDR1 MDHEN and CDR2 SYDVKM. CDR3 length equals 11 residues. The CDR3 sequence: CASRFADTQYF. As DNA, the CDR3 is TGTGCCAGCAGGTTCGCAGATACGCAGTATTTT.

This clonotype has just a few counts. The chain combines TRBV18 with TRBJ2-2; perhaps TRBD1 as D (7 bases). This CDR3 has 20 residues. Trimming pared 2 bases from V and 1 base from J, leaving 23 bases between. Germline values: CDR1 KGHSH, CDR2 LQKENI. The CDR3: CASSPIQRRGTAGNTGELFF. As DNA, the CDR3 is TGTGCCAGCTCACCAATACAACGACGCGGGACAGCCGGGAACACCGGGGAGCTGTTTTTT.